This T cell receptor (beta chain) was sequenced in a study of blood T cell repertoires in COVID-19. For the study at large: Donors in the United States, Italy and Spain gave samples during acute or convalescent COVID-19.

Methods used by the authors: Amplified reference gene primers provided the basis for estimating nucleated cell counts. The repertoire was sequenced with immunoSEQ multiplex PCR; TCRdb's copy has only in-frame clones and lacks some. V and J calls and clone size are given by that table; D and trimming were obtained from the DNA. The table has roughly 100,000 clones, under 80% seen once. This CDR3 region has 14 residues. Germline CDR1 and CDR2: SGHRS and YFSETQ. Trimming cost V 5 bases and J 6 bases, with 14 bases left between them. The TCR comes from a woman in her 70s with acute or convalescent COVID-19. The specimen was peripheral blood. V is TRBV5-1 and J is TRBJ1-4; D possibly corresponds to TRBD1 (5 bases). Written as DNA, the CDR3 is TGCGCCAGCAGTCTTGGGGGAGGATATGAAAAACTGTTTTTT. It is translated as CASSLGGGYEKLFF.